Below, 9 T cell receptor beta chains from the same sample are listed, as sequenced in a study of T cell responses to AZD1222 COVID-19 vaccine. Measured with immunoSEQ multiplex PCR; TCRdb has only the in-frame clones, and not every one. Of some 42,000 clones listed, 80% to 85% are singletons. This specimen was peripheral blood, taken 28 days after the second AZD1222 dose. These receptors all come from an adult who received the AZD1222 COVID-19 vaccine.

This chain connects TRBV5-6 to TRBJ2-3; D call uncertain. Germline CDR1 is SGHDT and CDR2 is YYEEEE. The CDR3 sequence is 15 residues long. V shed 2 bases and J shed 2 bases, with 12 bases lying between them. The CDR3, as DNA: TGTGCCAGCAGCTTCTATCAGCGCCTCACAGATACGCAGTATTTT. Protein: CASSFYQRLTDTQYF.

This clone has a single count. CDR3 amino acids: CASSEGGSYNEQFF. CDR3 sequence (DNA): TGTGCCAGCAGCGAGGGGGGCTCCTACAATGAGCAGTTCTTC. This sequence joins TRBV3-1 (or the pseudogene TRBV3-2) and TRBJ2-1; D could derive from TRBD1 or TRBD2 (6 bases each). This CDR3 is 14 amino acids long. Germline-derived CDR1 and CDR2 are LGHDT and YNNKEL (reference sequence). Trimming took off 5 bases at V and 0 bases at J, with 8 bases between the two ends.

This chain joins TRBV2 and TRBJ1-5; possibly TRBD1 for D (6 bases). V lost 6 bases and J 3 bases, leaving 12 bases between the germline ends. The CDR3 has 14 residues. Germline values: CDR1 SNHLY, CDR2 FYNNEI. Here the CDR3 reads CASRRGANNQPQHF. CDR3 nucleotide sequence: TGTGCCAGCAGGAGGGGGGCCAACAATCAGCCCCAGCATTTT.

The J gene is TRBJ2-1, the V gene TRBV19; TRBD2 is a possible D gene (5 bases). The germline V gene has CDR1 LNHDA and CDR2 SQIVND (reference sequence). The CDR3 runs to 16 residues. With 0 bases removed from V and 0 bases from J, the gap between germline ends came to 9 bases. For the CDR3, the DNA is TGTGCCAGTAGTATAGATCCGGGGAGCTCCTACAATGAGCAGTTCTTC. This codes for CASSIDPGSSYNEQFF.

This clone was counted only a few times. The chain recombines TRBV5-5 with TRBJ2-7; the match to TRBD1 covers 8 bases. The CDR3 covers 14 residues. The V gene end was trimmed by 2 bases and the J gene end by 0 bases; junction bases not matched to a gene: 1. CDR1 SGHKS and CDR2 YYEKEE come from the germline V gene (reference sequence). The CDR3 region is CASSFTGGSYEQYF. The CDR3 DNA reads TGTGCCAGCAGCTTTACAGGGGGCTCCTACGAGCAGTACTTC.

The rearrangement uses TRBV20-1 and TRBJ1-2, with 8 bases that match TRBD1. This CDR3 has 14 amino acids. V lost 3 bases, J lost 4 bases, and 7 bases stayed unmatched. From germline, CDR1 is DFQATT and CDR2 SNEGSKA (reference sequence). Here the CDR3 DNA reads TGCAGTGCTAGTGTGTCAGGGGGCGCCTATGGCTACACCTTC. This encodes CSASVSGGAYGYTF.

The chain couples TRBV18 to TRBJ1-1; 8 bases map to TRBD1. The V and J ends lost 3 bases and 3 bases, in that order; junction bases with no gene match: 15. This CDR3 comprises 18 residues. The germline V gene has CDR1 KGHSH and CDR2 LQKENI. The CDR3 DNA sequence: TGTGCCAGCTCACCGAGGACAGGGATGGTGGACGGTGACACTGAAGCTTTCTTT. It codes for CASSPRTGMVDGDTEAFF.

This rearrangement joins TRBV10-3 to TRBJ2-1; D is perhaps TRBD2 (5 bases). This CDR3 is 12 amino acids long. The V end lost 4 bases, the J end lost 6 bases, and 7 bases lay between the germline ends. CDR1 and CDR2 (germline): ENHRY, SYGVKD. CDR3 loop: CAISGTLNEQFF. CDR3 sequence (DNA): TGTGCCATCAGTGGGACTCTCAATGAGCAGTTCTTC.

The rearrangement joins TRBV6-1 to TRBJ2-3, with no clear D. In germline, CDR1 is MNHNS, CDR2 SASEGT. This CDR3 contains 14 residues. Between the trimmed V and J ends, which lost 5 bases and 6 bases, there was a span of 15 bases. The CDR3 spells CASSYLGYQDTQYF. The CDR3 DNA is TGTGCCAGCAGTTATTTAGGTTATCAGGATACGCAGTATTTT.